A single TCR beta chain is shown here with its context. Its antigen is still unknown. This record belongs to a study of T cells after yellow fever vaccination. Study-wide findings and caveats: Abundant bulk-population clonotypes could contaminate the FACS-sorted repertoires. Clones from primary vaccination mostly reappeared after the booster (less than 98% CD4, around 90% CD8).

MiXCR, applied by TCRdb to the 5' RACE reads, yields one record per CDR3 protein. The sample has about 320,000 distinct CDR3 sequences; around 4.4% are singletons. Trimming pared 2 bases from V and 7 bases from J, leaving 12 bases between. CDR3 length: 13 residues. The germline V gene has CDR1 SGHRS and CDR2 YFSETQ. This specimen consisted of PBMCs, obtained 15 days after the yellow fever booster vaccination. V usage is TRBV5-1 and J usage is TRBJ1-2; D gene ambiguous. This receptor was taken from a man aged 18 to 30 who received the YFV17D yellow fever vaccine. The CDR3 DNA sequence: TGCGCCAGCAGCTTATCGGTAGTAAGTGGCTACACCTTC. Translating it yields CASSLSVVSGYTF.